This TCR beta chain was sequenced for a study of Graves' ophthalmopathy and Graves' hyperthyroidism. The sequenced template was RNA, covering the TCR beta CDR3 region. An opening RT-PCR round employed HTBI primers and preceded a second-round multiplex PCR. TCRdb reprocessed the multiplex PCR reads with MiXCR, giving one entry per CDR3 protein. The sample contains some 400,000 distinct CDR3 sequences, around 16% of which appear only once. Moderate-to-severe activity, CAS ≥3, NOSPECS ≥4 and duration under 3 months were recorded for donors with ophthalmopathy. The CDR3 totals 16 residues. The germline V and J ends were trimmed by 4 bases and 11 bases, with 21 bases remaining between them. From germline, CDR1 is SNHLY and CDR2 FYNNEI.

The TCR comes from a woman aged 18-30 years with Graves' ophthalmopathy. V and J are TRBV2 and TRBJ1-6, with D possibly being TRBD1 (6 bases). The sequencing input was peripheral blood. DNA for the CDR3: TGTGCCAGCAGTGGACCCCGATTGGGGGGCGGTGCACCCCTCCACTTT. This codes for CASSGPRLGGGAPLHF.